This TCR beta chain was profiled in a study of T cells in localized non-small cell lung cancer. Trimming pared 2 bases from V and 2 bases from J, leaving 6 bases between. In germline, CDR1 is SGHVS, CDR2 FQNEAQ. The CDR3 runs 13 residues. Of note for this clone: The antigen is not known.

Only in-frame clones appear in the TCRdb table, and some are missing; sequencing was by immunoSEQ multiplex PCR. Of 31,000 or so clones listed, roughly 75% were seen once; the top ten hold 16%. Study outcomes and limitations: Heterogeneity cannot be ruled out, as sequencing used one tumor region only. Uninvolved adjacent lung had higher T cell clonality than tumor and all other tissues.

The gene calls are TRBV7-8 and TRBJ1-2; no clear D. The receptor was isolated from a male donor at least 60 years old with stage III squamous cell lung carcinoma. Sequences were derived from peripheral blood, sampled before any cancer treatment. DNA of the CDR3: TGTGCCAGCAGCTTATTTAGGAACTATGGCTACACCTTC. Amino acids: CASSLFRNYGYTF.